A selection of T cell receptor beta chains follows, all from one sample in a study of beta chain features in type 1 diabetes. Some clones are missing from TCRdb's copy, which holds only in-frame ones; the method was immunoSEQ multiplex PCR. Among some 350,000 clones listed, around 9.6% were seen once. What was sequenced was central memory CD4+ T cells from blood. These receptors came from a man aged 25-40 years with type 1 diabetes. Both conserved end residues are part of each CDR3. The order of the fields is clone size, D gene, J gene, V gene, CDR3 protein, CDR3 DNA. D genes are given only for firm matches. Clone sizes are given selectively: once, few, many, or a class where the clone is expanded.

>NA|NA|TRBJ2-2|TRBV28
CASTNVGQGLTGELFF
TGTGCCAGCACCAATGTGGGGCAGGGTCTCACCGGGGAGCTGTTTTTT
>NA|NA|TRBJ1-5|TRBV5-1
CASSQAPDQPQHF
TGCGCCAGCAGTCAGGCCCCAGATCAGCCCCAGCATTTT
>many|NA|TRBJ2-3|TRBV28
CASRWGTSGDTQYF
TGTGCCAGCAGGTGGGGGACCAGTGGGGATACGCAGTATTTT
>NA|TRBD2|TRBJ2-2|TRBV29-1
CSVGAALSGGHGELFF
TGCAGCGTTGGAGCCGCCTTGTCGGGGGGGCACGGGGAGCTGTTTTTT
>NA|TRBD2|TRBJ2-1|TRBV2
CASMVSGSYNEQFF
TGTGCCAGCATGGTTAGCGGGAGTTATAATGAGCAGTTCTTC
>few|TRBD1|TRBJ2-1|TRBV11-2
CASSLEGTGGSDEQFF
TGTGCCAGCAGCTTGGAGGGGACAGGGGGCAGCGATGAGCAGTTCTTC
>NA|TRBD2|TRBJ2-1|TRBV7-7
CASSPAGREGHEQFF
TGTGCCAGCAGCCCCGCGGGGCGGGAGGGCCATGAGCAGTTCTTC
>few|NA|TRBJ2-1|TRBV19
CASSIGARPDEQFF
TGTGCCAGTAGTATAGGAGCCCGGCCAGATGAGCAGTTCTTC
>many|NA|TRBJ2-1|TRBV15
CATSRDRPRDPSRYEQFF
TGTGCCACCAGCAGAGATCGGCCGCGGGACCCTTCCCGGTATGAGCAGTTCTTC
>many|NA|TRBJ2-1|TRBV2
CASSGANEQFF
TGTGCCAGCAGCGGCGCGAATGAGCAGTTCTTC
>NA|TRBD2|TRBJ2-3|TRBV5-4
CASSLRLAGAGDTQYF
TGTGCCAGCAGCTTGCGGCTGGCGGGAGCGGGAGATACGCAGTATTTT
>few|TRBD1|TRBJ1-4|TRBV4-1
CASSQVGAGGAEKLFF
TGCGCCAGCAGCCAAGTGGGGGCAGGGGGCGCGGAAAAACTGTTTTTT
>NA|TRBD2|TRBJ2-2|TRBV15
CATSRTLAGGPDNGELFF
TGTGCCACCAGCAGGACACTAGCGGGAGGGCCTGATAACGGGGAGCTGTTTTTT
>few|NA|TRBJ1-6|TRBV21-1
CARRASPLHF
TGTGCCAGGAGGGCTTCACCCCTCCACTTT
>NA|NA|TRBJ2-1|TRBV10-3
CAIRKGDEQFF
TGTGCCATCAGGAAGGGTGATGAGCAGTTCTTC
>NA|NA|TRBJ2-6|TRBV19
CASSIMSGANVLTF
TGTGCCAGTAGTATTATGTCCGGGGCCAACGTCCTGACTTTC
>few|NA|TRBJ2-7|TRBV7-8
CASSPTLLREQYF
TGTGCCAGCAGCCCTACGCTGCTACGGGAGCAGTACTTC
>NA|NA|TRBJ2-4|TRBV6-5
CASSYSGGTQGIQYF
TGTGCCAGCAGTTACTCCGGCGGTACCCAGGGCATTCAGTACTTC
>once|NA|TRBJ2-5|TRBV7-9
CASSLATGPLYF
TGTGCCAGCAGCTTAGCGACGGGGCCGTTGTACTTC
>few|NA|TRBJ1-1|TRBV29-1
CSVEGLHTKDTEAFF
TGCAGCGTTGAAGGGTTACACACGAAGGACACTGAAGCTTTCTTT
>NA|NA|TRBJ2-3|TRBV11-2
CASSLGRTDTQYF
TGTGCCAGCAGCTTAGGACGCACAGATACGCAGTATTTT
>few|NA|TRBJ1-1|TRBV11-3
CASSPGRTNTEAFF
TGTGCCAGCAGCCCGGGACGGACGAACACTGAAGCTTTCTTT
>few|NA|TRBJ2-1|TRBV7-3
CASSSTRNNEQFF
TGTGCCAGCAGCTCTACGCGCAACAATGAGCAGTTCTTC
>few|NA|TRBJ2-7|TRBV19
CASSAGTPGVRYF
TGTGCCAGTAGCGCCGGGACACCGGGGGTCCGGTACTTC
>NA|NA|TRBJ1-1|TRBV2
CASSPPQGIIEAFF
TGTGCCAGCAGCCCACCCCAGGGAATAATTGAAGCTTTCTTT
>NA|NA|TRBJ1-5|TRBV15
CATSSEGEGQPQHF
TGTGCCACCAGCAGCGAGGGGGAAGGGCAGCCCCAGCATTTT
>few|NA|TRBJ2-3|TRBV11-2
CASSLSMVTDTQYF
TGTGCCAGCAGCTTATCAATGGTGACAGATACGCAGTATTTT
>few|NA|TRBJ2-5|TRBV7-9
CACFLETQYF
TGTGCCTGTTTCTTGGAGACCCAGTACTTC
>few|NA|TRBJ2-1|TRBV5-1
CASSLSGSPTSNEQFF
TGCGCCAGCAGCTTGTCGGGAAGTCCTACATCCAATGAGCAGTTCTTC
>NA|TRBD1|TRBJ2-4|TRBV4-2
CASSPRDRAPAKNIQYF
TGTGCCAGCAGCCCGAGGGACAGGGCCCCAGCAAAAAACATTCAGTACTTC
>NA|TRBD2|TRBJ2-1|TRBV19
CASSISGKYNEQFF
TGTGCCAGTAGTATTAGCGGGAAGTACAATGAGCAGTTCTTC
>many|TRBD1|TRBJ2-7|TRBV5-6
CASSARTGGYEQYF
TGTGCCAGCAGCGCTAGGACAGGGGGCTACGAGCAGTACTTC
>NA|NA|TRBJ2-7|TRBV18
CASSPPSGTYEQYF
TGTGCCAGCTCACCACCGTCAGGAACCTACGAGCAGTACTTC
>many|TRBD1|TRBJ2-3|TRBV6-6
CASRRGQGATDTQYF
TGTGCCAGCAGAAGAGGACAGGGGGCTACAGATACGCAGTATTTT
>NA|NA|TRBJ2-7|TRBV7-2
CASSLEAALPEQYF
TGTGCCAGCAGCTTAGAGGCGGCTCTACCCGAGCAGTACTTC
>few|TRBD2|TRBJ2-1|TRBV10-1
CASSEASAGADNEQFF
TGCGCCAGCAGTGAGGCGTCAGCGGGAGCAGACAATGAGCAGTTCTTC
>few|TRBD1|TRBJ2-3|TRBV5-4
CASSLRQGWGTDTQYF
TGTGCCAGCAGCCTAAGACAGGGCTGGGGCACAGATACGCAGTATTTT
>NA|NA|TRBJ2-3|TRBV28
CASSLRLDTQYF
TGTGCCAGCAGTTTAAGACTAGATACGCAGTATTTT
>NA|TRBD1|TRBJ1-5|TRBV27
CASSPPGGGQPQHF
TGTGCCAGCAGTCCACCAGGGGGAGGGCAGCCCCAGCATTTT
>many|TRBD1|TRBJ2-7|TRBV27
CASSFYSTGVSYEQYF
TGTGCCAGCAGTTTTTATTCTACAGGGGTCTCCTACGAGCAGTACTTC
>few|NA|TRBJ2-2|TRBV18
CASSPPGTGALLNTGELFF
TGTGCCAGCTCACCACCGGGGACGGGCGCTCTACTGAACACCGGGGAGCTGTTTTTT
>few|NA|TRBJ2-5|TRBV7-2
CASSSGLGETQYF
TGTGCCAGCAGCTCCGGGCTGGGAGAGACCCAGTACTTC
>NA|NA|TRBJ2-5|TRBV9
CASSVDIQETQYF
TGTGCCAGCAGCGTAGATATACAAGAGACCCAGTACTTC
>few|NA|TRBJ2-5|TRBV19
CASTGEGTQYF
TGTGCCAGTACAGGCGAGGGAACCCAGTACTTC
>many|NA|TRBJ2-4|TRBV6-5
CASNNLRGGKNIQYF
TGTGCCAGCAACAACCTAAGGGGTGGCAAAAACATTCAGTACTTC
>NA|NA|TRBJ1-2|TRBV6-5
CASRPTFKDGYTF
TGTGCCAGCAGACCTACCTTTAAAGATGGCTACACCTTC
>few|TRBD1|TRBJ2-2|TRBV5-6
CASSPRQGASTGELFF
TGTGCCAGCAGCCCTAGACAGGGGGCGAGCACCGGGGAGCTGTTTTTT
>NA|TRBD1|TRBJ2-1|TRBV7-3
CASSLYRGNEQFF
TGTGCCAGCAGCCTCTACAGGGGCAATGAGCAGTTCTTC
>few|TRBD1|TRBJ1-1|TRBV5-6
CASSLGTGLNTEAFF
TGTGCCAGCAGCTTAGGGACAGGGTTGAACACTGAAGCTTTCTTT
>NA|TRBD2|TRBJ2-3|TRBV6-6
CASSQAGVGADTQYF
TGTGCCAGCAGTCAAGCGGGAGTTGGTGCAGATACGCAGTATTTT
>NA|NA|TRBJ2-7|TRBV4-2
CASSQEATMVSYEQYF
TGTGCCAGCAGCCAGGAAGCGACGATGGTCTCCTACGAGCAGTACTTC
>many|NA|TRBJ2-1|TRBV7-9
CASSFPGLDEQFF
TGTGCCAGCAGCTTCCCGGGGTTAGATGAGCAGTTCTTC
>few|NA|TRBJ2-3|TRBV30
CAWSPSTDTQYF
TGTGCCTGGAGTCCTAGCACAGATACGCAGTATTTT